The 23 T cell receptor beta chains in this list originate from one sample, sequenced in a study of CD8 T cells in acute hepatitis C reinfection. Sequenced by immunoSEQ multiplex PCR; TCRdb stores in-frame clones only, minus some. The data contain about 40,000 clones, approximately 85% of them singletons. Time point indicated: naive CD8 control sorted from an acute-time-point sample. Sequenced sample: naive CD8+ T cells from PBMCs. These receptors all stem from a woman aged 18-29 years who spontaneously cleared hepatitis C infection.

This sequence joins TRBV9 and TRBJ1-2, with 7 bases that match TRBD1. Germline trimming cut 0 bases from V and 4 bases from J; bases unmatched to any gene: 6. The CDR3 has 15 residues. In germline, CDR1 is SGDLS, CDR2 YYNGEE. DNA of the CDR3: TGTGCCAGCAGCGTAGCTCTTTCAGGGGGCTATGGCTACACCTTC. This encodes CASSVALSGGYGYTF.

The chain is built from TRBV4-2 and TRBJ2-5, with TRBD2 matching over 7 bases. The CDR3 consists of 15 residues. CDR1 and CDR2 (germline): LGHNA, YNFKEQ. The V segment lost 0 bases and the J segment 3 bases; nucleotides outside the gene matches: 4. For the CDR3, the DNA is TGTGCCAGCAGCCAAGATAGGACTAGAGAAGAGACCCAGTACTTC. It specifies CASSQDRTREETQYF.

The V and J genes are TRBV9 and TRBJ1-1; unclear D gene. Germline CDR1 reads SGDLS; CDR2 reads YYNGEE. CDR3 length equals 12 residues. V was pared by 4 bases and J by 0 bases, with 4 bases between. For the CDR3, the DNA is TGTGCCAGCAGCCCCATGAACACTGAAGCTTTCTTT. It specifies CASSPMNTEAFF. Supplemented by reference TRBV9 and TRBJ1-1, the full variable domain reads DSGVTQTPKHLITATGQRVTLRCSPRSGDLSVYWYQQSLDQGLQFLIQYYNGEERAKGNILERFSAQQFPDLHSELNLSSLELGDSALYFCASSPMNTEAFFGQGTRLTVV.

V usage is TRBV5-4 and J usage is TRBJ1-2, with a tentative D call TRBD1 (5 bases). CDR1 and CDR2 from the germline V gene are SGHNT and YYREEE (reference sequence). The V and J ends lost 1 base and 5 bases respectively, with 15 bases between them. The CDR3 totals 15 residues. CDR3 amino acids: CASSLPGGAGYGYTF. CDR3 bases: TGTGCCAGCAGCTTGCCCGGAGGGGCGGGATATGGCTACACCTTC.

The V call is TRBV2, the J call TRBJ2-2, with TRBD1 as a possible D gene (6 bases). The germline CDR1 and CDR2 sequences are SNHLY and FYNNEI. The CDR3 length is 16 residues. V lost 5 bases to trimming and J lost 0 bases, with 13 bases between them. CDR3: CASSSEQGTNTGELFF. The CDR3 DNA reads TGTGCCAGCAGTTCAGAACAGGGAACGAACACCGGGGAGCTGTTTTTT.

This chain links TRBV18 with TRBJ2-7; D is unclear. Germline V gene sequence: CDR1 KGHSH, CDR2 LQKENI. The CDR3 consists of 14 residues. The V and J ends lost 2 bases and 2 bases respectively, with 10 bases between them. CDR3 protein: CASSPVPEAYEQYF. CDR3 nucleotide sequence: TGTGCCAGCTCACCAGTCCCAGAGGCCTACGAGCAGTACTTC.

Only one count was recorded for this clone. This sequence joins TRBV11-2 and TRBJ2-5; D remains unclear. The germline V gene has CDR1 SGHAT and CDR2 FQNNGV. This CDR3 is 16 amino acids long. Trimming stripped 5 bases from V and 3 bases from J, with 19 bases between. In DNA form, the CDR3 reads TGTGCCAGCAGCATATACGGTGGACGGTCAGAAGAGACCCAGTACTTC. It encodes CASSIYGGRSEETQYF.

The gene calls are TRBV14 and TRBJ2-1, with TRBD2 matching 9 bases. From germline, CDR1 is SGHDN and CDR2 FVKESK. The CDR3 is 19 residues long. V was clipped by 5 bases and J by 1 base; unmatched bases: 15. The CDR3 spells CASSYSGELAGWSYNEQFF. As DNA, the CDR3 is TGTGCCAGCAGCTATTCAGGGGAACTAGCGGGTTGGTCCTACAATGAGCAGTTCTTC.

V usage is TRBV5-4 and J usage is TRBJ2-3; TRBD2 aligns across 8 bases. Per germline, CDR1 SGHNT and CDR2 YYREEE (reference sequence). The CDR3 covers 16 residues. J was trimmed by 1 base and V by 1 base; bases with no gene match: 5. The CDR3 nucleotides read TGTGCCAGCAGCTTGATTTCGCGGGAGGGCACAGATACGCAGTATTTT. Translating it yields CASSLISREGTDTQYF.

The V and J genes are TRBV29-1 and TRBJ2-7; D may correspond to TRBD1 or TRBD2 (6 bases each). The germline CDR1 and CDR2 sequences are SQVTM and ANQGSEA. This CDR3 region has 13 residues. V lost 1 base and J lost 3, with 10 bases in between. The CDR3: CSVEGGTNYEQYF. CDR3 bases: TGCAGCGTTGAAGGCGGGACAAACTACGAGCAGTACTTC.

The CDR3 bases are TGTGCCAGCAGCACCTCGCCCGGGGAGCTGTTTTTT. Protein product: CASSTSPGELFF. The chain joins TRBV9 to TRBJ2-2; D remains unclear. The CDR3 loop spans 12 amino acids. Germline CDR1 SGDLS, CDR2 YYNGEE. The V end was cut by 4 bases, the J end by 6 bases, with 7 bases between.

CDR3 sequence reads: CASKRDRGGNQPQHF. The CDR3 region has the DNA TGTGCCAGCAAAAGGGACAGGGGCGGCAATCAGCCCCAGCATTTT. V is TRBV4-2 and J is TRBJ1-5, with TRBD1 matching over 10 bases. Per the germline V gene, CDR1 is LGHNA and CDR2 is YNFKEQ. Losses at the gene ends were 7 bases for V and 2 bases for J; bases not matched to a gene: 5. This CDR3 contains 15 residues.

The V call is TRBV9, the J call TRBJ2-7; D possibly corresponds to TRBD2 (5 bases). The germline V and J ends were trimmed by 3 bases and 2 bases, with 12 bases remaining between them. This CDR3 has 14 residues. Germline CDR1 SGDLS, CDR2 YYNGEE. Here the CDR3 DNA reads TGTGCCAGCAGCGCCGCGGCGGGCGCCTACGAGCAGTACTTC. As protein: CASSAAAGAYEQYF.

V and J are TRBV19 and TRBJ2-7, with TRBD2 matching over 7 bases. The trim removed 2 bases at V and 3 bases at J, leaving 7 bases unmatched. This CDR3 region has 15 residues. Germline V CDR1 and CDR2: LNHDA, SQIVND (reference sequence). CDR3 amino acids: CASSIFGGSLYEQYF. The CDR3 DNA is TGTGCCAGTAGTATATTCGGCGGGAGCCTCTACGAGCAGTACTTC.

The rearrangement joins TRBV27 to TRBJ1-6, with D unresolved. Germline V CDR1 and CDR2: MNHEY, SMNVEV (reference sequence). Deletions cut 1 base from V and 2 bases from J, with 9 bases between. The CDR3 covers 16 residues. CDR3 nucleotide sequence: TGTGCCAGCAGTTTATATGCGGGCACCTATAATTCACCCCTCCACTTT. Its translation is CASSLYAGTYNSPLHF.

V gene TRBV19 combines with J gene TRBJ1-5, with D hard to call. The length of the CDR3 is 14 residues. Trimming took 8 bases from V and 4 from J, leaving 15 bases between them. Germline assignment: CDR1 LNHDA and CDR2 SQIVND (reference sequence). The CDR3 region is CASALKVTNQPQHF. The CDR3 nucleotides read TGTGCCAGTGCCTTGAAGGTCACGAATCAGCCCCAGCATTTT.

The CDR3 DNA follows: TGCGCCAGCAGCCAAGATCTTCCCTTCGAGACCCAGTACTTC. This sequence encodes CASSQDLPFETQYF. The V gene is TRBV4-1, the J gene TRBJ2-5; D is uncertain. Germline assignment: CDR1 MGHRA and CDR2 YSYEKL. CDR3 size: 14 residues. With 0 bases removed from V and 5 bases from J, the gap between germline ends came to 10 bases.

V is TRBV6-5 and J is TRBJ2-1, with D perhaps TRBD2 (6 bases). The CDR3 has 14 residues. Trimming left V 4 bases short and J 8 bases short, with 15 bases between. Germline loops: CDR1 MNHEY, CDR2 SVGAGI. CDR3 protein: CASSWETRMDEQFF. The DNA of the CDR3 is TGTGCCAGCAGTTGGGAGACTAGAATGGATGAGCAGTTCTTC.

The chain joins TRBV6-6 to TRBJ1-4, with 7 bases that match TRBD1. Germline values: CDR1 MNHNY, CDR2 SVGAGI (reference sequence). V trimming: 2 bases; J trimming: 8 bases; junction bases outside the gene matches: 5. The CDR3 consists of 14 residues. Written as DNA, the CDR3 is TGTGCCAGCAGTTACAGAGACAGGGAGGAAAAACTGTTTTTT. Its translation is CASSYRDREEKLFF.

This clone was counted between two and nine times. The gene calls are TRBV10-2 and TRBJ2-7; no definite D call. The CDR3 has 14 residues. V dropped 1 base and J dropped 3 bases, with 10 bases sitting between them. CDR1 and CDR2 from the germline V gene are WSHSY and SAAADI. The CDR3 nucleotides read TGCGCCAGCAGTGAGTTTGGATCCGGCTACGAGCAGTACTTC. This encodes CASSEFGSGYEQYF.

The chain links TRBV6-1 to TRBJ2-7; D is uncertain. The CDR3 extends over 13 amino acids. Germline loops: CDR1 MNHNS, CDR2 SASEGT. Trimming removed 7 bases at V and 3 bases at J, with 13 bases between. CDR3 amino acids: CASIDRLLYEQYF. The CDR3 DNA sequence: TGTGCCAGCATTGACCGGTTACTCTACGAGCAGTACTTC.

The chain joins TRBV9 to TRBJ1-1; TRBD1 might be the D (5 bases). The CDR3 has 13 amino acids. CDR1 is SGDLS, CDR2 YYNGEE, per germline. Trimming removed 0 bases at V and 6 bases at J, with 9 bases between. CDR3 loop: CASSVGGYAEAFF. Here the CDR3 DNA reads TGTGCCAGCAGCGTAGGGGGGTACGCTGAAGCTTTCTTT.

The J gene is TRBJ2-7, the V gene TRBV4-1; D is ambiguous. This CDR3 has 14 residues. Trimming shortened V by 3 bases and J by 3 bases, and 12 bases separated the two germline ends. Germline CDR1 and CDR2: MGHRA and YSYEKL. The DNA of the CDR3 is TGCGCCAGCAGCCAGATCTCGGACGGCTACGAGCAGTACTTC. Protein product: CASSQISDGYEQYF.